The rows below give T cell receptor beta chains drawn from one sample of a study of tumor-infiltrating lymphocytes in localized non-small cell lung cancer. Produced via immunoSEQ multiplex PCR; TCRdb's table is partial and in-frame only. The sample includes around 16,000 clones, roughly 73% of them seen just once. Input material: lung tumor tissue. Source of these receptors: a human donor with non-small cell lung cancer. The CDR3 runs from the conserved cysteine through the conserved F or W. A D gene is named only where the DNA matches it firmly. Rows may omit the clone size; those that give it use once, few, many or a size class.

abundance	d_gene	v_gene	j_gene	CDR3aa	CDR3nt
NA	NA	TRBV7-5	TRBJ2-1	CASSLGLAGGNEQFF	TGTGCCAGCAGCTTAGGACTAGCGGGAGGCAATGAGCAGTTCTTC
NA	NA	TRBV6-1	TRBJ2-7	CASSEFEGLYEQYF	TGTGCCAGCAGTGAATTTGAAGGGTTGTACGAGCAGTACTTC
NA	TRBD1	TRBV19	TRBJ2-1	CASSRRDRGRYNEQFF	TGTGCCAGTAGTAGGAGGGACAGGGGGAGATACAATGAGCAGTTCTTC
NA	NA	TRBV5-6	TRBJ1-6	CASSLGQLNSPLHF	TGTGCCAGCAGCTTGGGACAGCTTAATTCACCCCTCCACTTT
NA	NA	TRBV30	TRBJ1-5	CAWRGAGGNQPQHF	TGTGCCTGGAGGGGGGCAGGGGGCAATCAGCCCCAGCATTTT
NA	NA	TRBV11-2	TRBJ2-3	CASHRAATDTQYF	TGTGCCAGTCACCGGGCCGCCACAGATACGCAGTATTTT
NA	NA	TRBV5-5	TRBJ2-5	CASSFNRGETQYF	TGTGCCAGCAGCTTCAACCGTGGAGAGACCCAGTACTTC
few	NA	TRBV19	TRBJ1-2	CASSTTDSANYGYTF	TGTGCCAGTAGTACAACGGACAGTGCTAACTATGGCTACACCTTC
NA	TRBD1	TRBV7-2	TRBJ2-5	CASSFGDRGLETQYF	TGTGCCAGCAGCTTCGGGGACAGGGGGCTGGAGACCCAGTACTTC
few	TRBD1	TRBV16	TRBJ1-1	CASSQSRGVTPEAFF	TGTGCCAGCAGCCAGTCCAGGGGGGTGACCCCTGAAGCTTTCTTT
NA	TRBD1	TRBV28	TRBJ2-7	CASSQQGYEQYF	TGTGCCAGCAGCCAACAGGGGTACGAGCAGTACTTC
NA	TRBD2	TRBV10-1	TRBJ2-6	CASTKGGNRAGANVLTF	TGCGCCAGCACTAAGGGAGGGAATCGGGCTGGGGCCAACGTCCTGACTTTC
medium-sized	NA	TRBV7-9	TRBJ1-2	CASSLAERSRGGYTF	TGTGCCAGCAGCTTAGCGGAAAGGTCTCGCGGTGGCTACACCTTC
NA	NA	TRBV6-4	TRBJ1-2	CASSDTDSYGYTF	TGTGCCAGCAGTGACACGGACAGCTATGGCTACACCTTC
NA	TRBD1	TRBV5-1	TRBJ2-5	CASSDRQGPETQYF	TGCGCCAGCAGCGACAGACAGGGTCCCGAGACCCAGTACTTC
NA	TRBD1	TRBV6-1	TRBJ1-5	CASSPGQGLNQPQHF	TGTGCCAGCAGTCCGGGACAGGGGTTAAATCAGCCCCAGCATTTT
NA	NA	TRBV5-1	TRBJ2-6	CASSLPGTSGANVLTF	TGCGCCAGCAGCTTGCCAGGGACCTCTGGGGCCAACGTCCTGACTTTC
NA	NA	TRBV10-2	TRBJ2-1	CASSGGDHEQFF	TGCGCCAGCAGTGGGGGAGACCATGAGCAGTTCTTC
NA	NA	TRBV18	TRBJ1-1	CASSPVRDTEAFF	TGTGCCAGCTCACCGGTCAGGGACACTGAAGCTTTCTTT
NA	TRBD1	TRBV5-1	TRBJ1-6	CASSSGQEVSPLHF	TGCGCCAGCAGCTCCGGACAGGAAGTCTCACCCCTCCACTTT
NA	NA	TRBV19	TRBJ1-1	CASSTDSRAGNTEAFF	TGTGCCAGTAGTACAGACTCCAGGGCGGGGAACACTGAAGCTTTCTTT
NA	NA	TRBV28	TRBJ1-2	CASSFRRLYGYTF	TGTGCCAGCAGTTTTCGCAGGCTCTATGGCTACACCTTC
once	NA	TRBV28	TRBJ1-3	CASSFLSGNTIYF	TGTGCCAGCAGTTTTTTGTCTGGAAACACCATATATTTT
NA	TRBD1	TRBV18	TRBJ1-3	CASSPRTGISGNTIYF	TGTGCCAGCTCACCACGGACAGGAATCTCTGGAAACACCATATATTTT
NA	NA	TRBV2	TRBJ1-2	CASKGVRGAF	TGTGCCAGCAAAGGAGTCAGGGGCGCCTTC
NA	TRBD1	TRBV9	TRBJ2-2	CASSVDRDTGELFF	TGTGCCAGCAGCGTCGACAGGGATACCGGGGAGCTGTTTTTT
once	NA	TRBV10-3	TRBJ2-7	CAISEWGYEQYF	TGTGCCATCAGTGAATGGGGCTACGAGCAGTACTTC
NA	TRBD2	TRBV28	TRBJ2-7	CASSLGGGTDEQYF	TGTGCCAGCAGTTTGGGGGGGGGTACCGACGAGCAGTACTTC
NA	NA	TRBV30	TRBJ1-2	CAWRTTGTRTYGYTF	TGTGCCTGGAGGACCACAGGGACGAGGACCTATGGCTACACCTTC
few	NA	TRBV7-3	TRBJ2-1	CASSLVGGPYNEQFF	TGTGCCAGCAGCTTAGTGGGGGGACCCTACAATGAGCAGTTCTTC
NA	TRBD1	TRBV6-1	TRBJ1-2	CASSRDRVGGYTF	TGTGCCAGCAGCCGGGACAGGGTAGGCGGCTACACCTTC
NA	NA	TRBV28	TRBJ1-2	CASTQQGRNGYTF	TGTGCCAGCACCCAACAGGGTCGCAATGGCTACACCTTC
NA	NA	TRBV6-5	TRBJ2-7	CASSPSAVYTYEQYF	TGTGCCAGCAGTCCCTCTGCTGTGTACACGTACGAGCAGTACTTC
NA	NA	TRBV7-3	TRBJ1-3	CASSPGGTGNTIYF	TGTGCCAGCAGCCCGGGGGGAACTGGAAACACCATATATTTT
NA	TRBD2	TRBV27	TRBJ2-7	CASSLTSGSLGEQYF	TGTGCCAGCAGTCTTACTAGCGGGAGTTTGGGTGAGCAGTACTTC
NA	TRBD1	TRBV27	TRBJ1-2	CASSFWQGGGYTF	TGTGCCAGCAGTTTCTGGCAGGGGGGGGGCTACACCTTC
NA	NA	TRBV6-5	TRBJ1-1	CASSFSTGPTNTEAFF	TGTGCCAGCAGTTTTTCCACAGGGCCCACAAACACTGAAGCTTTCTTT
NA	TRBD2	TRBV7-9	TRBJ2-5	CASSPMTRGGRETQYF	TGTGCCAGCAGCCCTATGACCCGGGGGGGACGAGAGACCCAGTACTTC
few	TRBD2	TRBV11-2	TRBJ2-2	CASRETSSLGGELFF	TGTGCCAGCAGGGAGACTAGCTCTCTTGGTGGGGAGCTGTTTTTT
NA	TRBD2	TRBV7-3	TRBJ2-1	CASSSGTSGMGEQFF	TGTGCCAGCAGCTCGGGGACTAGCGGGATGGGTGAGCAGTTCTTC
NA	NA	TRBV9	TRBJ2-2	CASSPRATGELFF	TGTGCCAGCAGCCCCAGGGCCACCGGGGAGCTGTTTTTT
NA	TRBD1	TRBV7-6	TRBJ2-2	CASSPQGQYTGELFF	TGTGCCAGCAGCCCCCAGGGACAGTACACCGGGGAGCTGTTTTTT
NA	NA	TRBV2	TRBJ1-5	CASSVGNRANQPQHF	TGTGCCAGCAGTGTAGGAAACCGAGCCAATCAGCCCCAGCATTTT
once	TRBD2	TRBV11-2	TRBJ2-3	CASSVSGSTDTQYF	TGTGCCAGCAGCGTTAGCGGGAGCACAGATACGCAGTATTTT
NA	NA	TRBV10-3	TRBJ1-1	CAISESQGRKAFF	TGTGCCATCAGTGAAAGTCAGGGCAGAAAAGCTTTCTTT
NA	NA	TRBV27	TRBJ2-5	CASSKTSSGATETQYF	TGTGCCAGCAGTAAGACTAGCTCAGGGGCTACAGAGACCCAGTACTTC
NA	TRBD1	TRBV5-1	TRBJ2-7	CASSLGGTGDYEQYF	TGCGCCAGCAGCTTGGGCGGGACAGGGGATTACGAGCAGTACTTC
NA	NA	TRBV15	TRBJ1-6	CATSRDRGGFSSPLHF	TGTGCCACCAGCAGAGATCGCGGGGGGTTCTCCTCACCCCTCCACTTT
few	NA	TRBV29-1	TRBJ1-5	CSVELGLGGPQHF	TGCAGCGTTGAATTGGGACTTGGGGGGCCCCAGCATTTT
NA	TRBD1	TRBV6-1	TRBJ2-5	CASSVDRAGGGLKETQYF	TGTGCCAGCAGTGTCGACCGGGCAGGGGGCGGACTAAAAGAGACCCAGTACTTC
NA	NA	TRBV25-1	TRBJ2-3	CASSAGPSYTQYF	TGTGCCAGCAGTGCCGGACCTTCTTATACGCAGTATTTT
NA	NA	TRBV25-1	TRBJ1-4	CASSESGKHNEKLFF	TGTGCCAGCAGTGAATCGGGGAAACATAATGAAAAACTGTTTTTT
NA	NA	TRBV4-2	TRBJ2-5	CASSQAEGGGETQYF	TGTGCCAGCAGCCAAGCCGAGGGAGGCGGGGAGACCCAGTACTTC
few	NA	TRBV28	TRBJ2-7	CASSFRQNEQYF	TGTGCCAGCAGTTTCCGACAGAACGAGCAGTACTTC
few	NA	TRBV6-1	TRBJ1-5	CASSSFRNQPQHF	TGTGCCAGCAGTAGTTTTCGCAATCAGCCCCAGCATTTT
NA	NA	TRBV19	TRBJ1-2	CASRSPAVYGYGYTF	TGTGCCAGTAGGTCCCCTGCGGTTTATGGATATGGCTACACCTTC
NA	NA	TRBV5-1	TRBJ1-2	CASSLGANYGYTF	TGCGCCAGCAGCTTAGGAGCTAACTATGGCTACACCTTC
NA	NA	TRBV11-3	TRBJ2-2	CASSSGRMNTGELFF	TGTGCCAGCAGCTCTGGACGGATGAACACCGGGGAGCTGTTTTTT